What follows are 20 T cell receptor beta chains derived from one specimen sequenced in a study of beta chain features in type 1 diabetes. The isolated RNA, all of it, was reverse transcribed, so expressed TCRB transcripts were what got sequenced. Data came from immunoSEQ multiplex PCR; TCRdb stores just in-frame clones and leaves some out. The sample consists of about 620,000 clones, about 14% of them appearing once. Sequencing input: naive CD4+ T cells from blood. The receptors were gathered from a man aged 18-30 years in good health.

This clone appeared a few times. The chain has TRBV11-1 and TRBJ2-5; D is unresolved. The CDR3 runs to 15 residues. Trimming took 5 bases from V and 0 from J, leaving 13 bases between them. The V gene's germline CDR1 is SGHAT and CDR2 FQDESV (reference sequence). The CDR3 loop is CASSDRSRDQETQYF. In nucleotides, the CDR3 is TGTGCCAGCAGCGATCGTTCTAGGGACCAAGAGACCCAGTACTTC.

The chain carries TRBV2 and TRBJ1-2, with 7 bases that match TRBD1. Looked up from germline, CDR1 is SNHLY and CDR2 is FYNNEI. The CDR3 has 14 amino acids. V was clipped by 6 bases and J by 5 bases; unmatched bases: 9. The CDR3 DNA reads TGTGCCAGCAGGGGGGACAGCCAAGGGTATGGCTACACCTTC. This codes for CASRGDSQGYGYTF.

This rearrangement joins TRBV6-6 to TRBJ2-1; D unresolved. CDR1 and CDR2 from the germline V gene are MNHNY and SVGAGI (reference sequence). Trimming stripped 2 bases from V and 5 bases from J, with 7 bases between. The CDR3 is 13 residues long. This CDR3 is CASSYPSNNEQFF. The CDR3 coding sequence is TGTGCCAGCAGTTACCCAAGTAACAATGAGCAGTTCTTC.

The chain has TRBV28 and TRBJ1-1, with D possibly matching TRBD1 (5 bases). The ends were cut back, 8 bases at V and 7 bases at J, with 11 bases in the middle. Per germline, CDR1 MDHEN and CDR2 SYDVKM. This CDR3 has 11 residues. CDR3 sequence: CASSPGHEAFF. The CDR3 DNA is TGTGCCAGCTCACCAGGGCATGAAGCTTTCTTT.

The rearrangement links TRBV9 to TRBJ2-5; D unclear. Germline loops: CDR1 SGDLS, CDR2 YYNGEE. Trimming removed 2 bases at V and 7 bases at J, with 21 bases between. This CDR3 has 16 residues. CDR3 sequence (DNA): TGTGCCAGCAGCGTCGAGCCCGCCCTCCGAGCAGGGACCCAGTACTTC. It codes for CASSVEPALRAGTQYF. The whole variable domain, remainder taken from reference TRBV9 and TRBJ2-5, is DSGVTQTPKHLITATGQRVTLRCSPRSGDLSVYWYQQSLDQGLQFLIQYYNGEERAKGNILERFSAQQFPDLHSELNLSSLELGDSALYFCASSVEPALRAGTQYFGPGTRLLVL.

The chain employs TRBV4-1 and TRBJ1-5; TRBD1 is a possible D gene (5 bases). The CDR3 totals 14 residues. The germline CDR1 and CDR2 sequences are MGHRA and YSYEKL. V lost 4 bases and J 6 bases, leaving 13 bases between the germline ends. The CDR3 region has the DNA TGCGCCAGCAGCCCCCAACGGGGACTTCAGCCCCAGCATTTT. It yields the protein CASSPQRGLQPQHF.

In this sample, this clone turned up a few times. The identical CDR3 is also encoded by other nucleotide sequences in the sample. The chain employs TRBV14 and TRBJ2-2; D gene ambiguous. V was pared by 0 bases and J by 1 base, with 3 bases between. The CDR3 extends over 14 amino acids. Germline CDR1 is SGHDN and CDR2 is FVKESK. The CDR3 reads CASSQDLNTGELFF. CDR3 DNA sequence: TGTGCCAGCAGCCAAGATTTGAACACCGGGGAGCTGTTTTTT. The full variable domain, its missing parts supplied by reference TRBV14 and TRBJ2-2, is EAGVTQFPSHSVIEKGQTVTLRCDPISGHDNLYWYRRVMGKEIKFLLHFVKESKQDESGMPNNRFLAERTGGTYSTLKVQPAELEDSGVYFCASSQDLNTGELFFGEGSRLTVL.

The DNA for the CDR3 is TGTGCCAGCAGCTTAGGGGCTTTTGCAGAAGAGACCCAGTACTTC. The encoded protein is CASSLGAFAEETQYF. This chain uses TRBV7-9 with TRBJ2-5, with D hard to call. Germline V gene data show CDR1 as SEHNR and CDR2 as FQNEAQ (reference sequence). CDR3 size: 15 residues. V dropped 1 base and J dropped 3 bases, with 12 bases sitting between them.

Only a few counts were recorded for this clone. This chain's CDR3 is CASSLAPGTAYNEQFF. Written as DNA, the CDR3 is TGCGCCAGCAGCTTGGCCCCCGGGACAGCCTACAATGAGCAGTTCTTC. V and J are TRBV5-1 and TRBJ2-1; the match to TRBD1 covers 7 bases. Germline V gene lookup returns CDR1 SGHRS and CDR2 YFSETQ. The V and J ends lost 0 bases and 2 bases, in that order; junction bases with no gene match: 5. This CDR3 region has 16 residues.

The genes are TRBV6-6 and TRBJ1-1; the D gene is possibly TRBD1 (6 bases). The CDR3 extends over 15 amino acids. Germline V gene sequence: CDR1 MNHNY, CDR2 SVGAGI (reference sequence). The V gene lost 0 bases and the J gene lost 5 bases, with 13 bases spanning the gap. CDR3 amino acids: CASSYSGGLRTEAFF. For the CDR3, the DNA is TGTGCCAGCAGTTACTCGGGGGGGCTGAGGACTGAAGCTTTCTTT.

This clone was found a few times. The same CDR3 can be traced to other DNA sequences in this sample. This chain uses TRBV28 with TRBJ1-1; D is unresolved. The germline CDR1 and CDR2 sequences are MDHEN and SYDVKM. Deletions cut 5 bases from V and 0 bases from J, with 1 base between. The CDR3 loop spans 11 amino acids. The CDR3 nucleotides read TGTGCCAGCAGTGTGAACACTGAAGCTTTCTTT. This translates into CASSVNTEAFF. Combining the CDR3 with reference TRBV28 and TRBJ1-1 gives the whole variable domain DVKVTQSSRYLVKRTGEKVFLECVQDMDHENMFWYRQDPGLGLRLIYFSYDVKMKEKGDIPEGYSVSREKKERFSLILESASTNQTSMYLCASSVNTEAFFGQGTRLTVV.

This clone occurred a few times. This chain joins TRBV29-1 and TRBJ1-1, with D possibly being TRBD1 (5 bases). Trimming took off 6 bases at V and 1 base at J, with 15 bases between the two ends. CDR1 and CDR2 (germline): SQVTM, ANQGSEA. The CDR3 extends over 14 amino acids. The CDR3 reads CSVTLGEANTEAFF. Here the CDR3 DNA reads TGCAGCGTGACCCTGGGGGAGGCGAACACTGAAGCTTTCTTT. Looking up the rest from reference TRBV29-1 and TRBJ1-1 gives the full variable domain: SAVISQKPSRDICQRGTSLTIQCQVDSQVTMMFWYRQQPGQSLTLIATANQGSEATYESGFVIDKFPISRPNLTFSTLTVSNMSPEDSSIYLCSVTLGEANTEAFFGQGTRLTVV.

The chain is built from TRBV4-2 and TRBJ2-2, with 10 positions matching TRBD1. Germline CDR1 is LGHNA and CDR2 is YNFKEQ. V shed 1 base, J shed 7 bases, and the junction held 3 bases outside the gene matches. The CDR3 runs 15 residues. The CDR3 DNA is TGTGCCAGCAGCCAAGCAGACAGGGGGCACGGGGAGCTGTTTTTT. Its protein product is CASSQADRGHGELFF.

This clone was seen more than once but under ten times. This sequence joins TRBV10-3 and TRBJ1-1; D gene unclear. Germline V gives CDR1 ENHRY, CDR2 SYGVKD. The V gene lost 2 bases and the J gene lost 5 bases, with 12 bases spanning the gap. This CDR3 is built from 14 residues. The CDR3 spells CAISETSLGTEAFF. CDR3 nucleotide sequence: TGTGCCATCAGTGAGACCTCACTAGGGACTGAAGCTTTCTTT.

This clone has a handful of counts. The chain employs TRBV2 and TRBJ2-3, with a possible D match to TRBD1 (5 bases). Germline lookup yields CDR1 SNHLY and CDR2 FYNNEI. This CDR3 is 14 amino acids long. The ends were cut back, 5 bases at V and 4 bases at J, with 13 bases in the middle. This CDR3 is CASSRQSGADTQYF. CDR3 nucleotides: TGTGCCAGCAGTCGACAGTCCGGTGCAGATACGCAGTATTTT.

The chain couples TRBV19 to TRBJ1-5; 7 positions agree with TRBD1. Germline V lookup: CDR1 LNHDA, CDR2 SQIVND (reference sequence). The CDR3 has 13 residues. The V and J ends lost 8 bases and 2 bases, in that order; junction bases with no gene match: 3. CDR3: CASRDRGNQPQHF. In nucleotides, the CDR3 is TGTGCCAGTCGTGACAGGGGCAATCAGCCCCAGCATTTT.

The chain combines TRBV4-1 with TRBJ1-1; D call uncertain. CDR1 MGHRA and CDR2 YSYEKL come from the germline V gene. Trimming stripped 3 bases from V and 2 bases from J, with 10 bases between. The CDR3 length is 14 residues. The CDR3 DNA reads TGCGCCAGCAGCCACCCTCTCCGAAACACTGAAGCTTTCTTT. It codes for CASSHPLRNTEAFF.

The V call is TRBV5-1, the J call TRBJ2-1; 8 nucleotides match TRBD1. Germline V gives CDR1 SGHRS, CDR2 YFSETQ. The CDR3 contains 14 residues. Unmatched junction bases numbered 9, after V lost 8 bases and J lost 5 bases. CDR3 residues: CASSGQGGNNEQFF. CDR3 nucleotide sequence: TGCGCCAGTTCTGGACAGGGAGGCAACAATGAGCAGTTCTTC.

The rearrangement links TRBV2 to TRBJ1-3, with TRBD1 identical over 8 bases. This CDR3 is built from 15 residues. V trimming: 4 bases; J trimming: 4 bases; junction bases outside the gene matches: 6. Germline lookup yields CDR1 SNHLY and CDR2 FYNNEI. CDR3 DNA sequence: TGTGCCAGCAGTGCCGACAGGGGATCAGGAAACACCATATATTTT. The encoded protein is CASSADRGSGNTIYF.

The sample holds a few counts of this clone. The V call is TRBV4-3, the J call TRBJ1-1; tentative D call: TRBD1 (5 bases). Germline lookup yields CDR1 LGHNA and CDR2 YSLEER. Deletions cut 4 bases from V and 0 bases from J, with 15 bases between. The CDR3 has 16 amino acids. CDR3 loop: CASSRNSGTLNTEAFF. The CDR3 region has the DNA TGCGCCAGCAGCCGAAATTCCGGGACCTTGAACACTGAAGCTTTCTTT.